This entry lists 8 T cell receptor beta chains sequenced from one sample in a study of T cells after yellow fever vaccination. TCRdb fed the 5' RACE reads into MiXCR, producing one record per CDR3 protein. The top ten clones hold 40% of a sample with 100,000 to 150,000 distinct CDR3 sequences, roughly 10% of them seen once. The sample here was CD8+ T cells sorted from PBMCs, taken on the day of the yellow fever booster vaccination. Receptor source: a man aged 18-30 years who received the YFV17D yellow fever vaccine.

Only a few counts were recorded for this clonotype. The rearrangement links TRBV5-8 to TRBJ2-2, with D possibly TRBD1 on 6 matching bases. Germline lookup yields CDR1 SGHTS and CDR2 YDEGEE. This CDR3 region has 15 residues. V was shortened by 0 bases and J by 7 bases, with 13 bases between the two germline ends. The CDR3 protein is CASSLGTGLHGELFF. In DNA, the CDR3 is TGTGCCAGCAGCTTGGGTACAGGGCTTCACGGGGAGCTGTTTTTT. Combining the CDR3 with reference TRBV5-8 and TRBJ2-2 gives the whole variable domain EAGVTQSPTHLIKTRGQQATLRCSPISGHTSVYWYQQALGLGLQFLLWYDEGEERNRGNFPPRFSGRQFPNYSSELNVNALELEDSALYLCASSLGTGLHGELFFGEGSRLTVL.

This clonotype was counted a few times. The chain recombines TRBV7-8 with TRBJ2-2; D is ambiguous. The CDR3 runs 15 residues. Germline V CDR1 and CDR2: SGHVS, FQNEAQ. V lost 3 bases to trimming and J lost 0 bases, with 8 bases between them. CDR3 in DNA: TGTGCCAGCAGCTTGACCGTATCGAACACCGGGGAGCTGTTTTTT. Residues: CASSLTVSNTGELFF.

The V call is TRBV12-5, the J call TRBJ1-2, with 7 bases aligning to TRBD1. Germline-derived CDR1 and CDR2 are LGHNT and FRNRAP. Trimming took 3 bases from V and 6 from J; bases not matched to a gene: 10. The CDR3 contains 15 residues. The CDR3 protein is CASGLWDSSKDGYTF. In DNA form, the CDR3 reads TGTGCTAGTGGTTTATGGGACAGTAGTAAGGATGGCTACACCTTC.

This clonotype came up many times. The chain links TRBV20-1 to TRBJ1-6, with a possible D match to TRBD1 (5 bases). CDR1 is DFQATT and CDR2 is SNEGSKA in the germline V gene (reference sequence). CDR3 length: 16 residues. Trimming pared 6 bases from V and 7 bases from J, leaving 22 bases between. The CDR3, as DNA: TGCAGTGCGGATACGGGGACGGGTATTATGAATTCACCCCTCCACTTT. Protein: CSADTGTGIMNSPLHF.

This clonotype was picked up many times. This chain uses TRBV29-1 with TRBJ1-2; TRBD1 agrees at 9 bases. The ends lost 2 bases at V and 2 bases at J; junction bases unmatched: 3. The CDR3 has 14 residues. Germline lookup yields CDR1 SQVTM and CDR2 ANQGSEA. The CDR3 coding sequence is TGCAGCGTTGAATCGGACAGGGGCAACTATGGCTACACCTTC. Its translation is CSVESDRGNYGYTF.

The rearrangement links TRBV7-2 to TRBJ2-3; D tentatively fits TRBD1 or TRBD2 (6 bases each). V gave up 5 bases and J gave up 6 bases, with 18 bases separating them. This CDR3 has 15 residues. The germline V gene encodes CDR1 SGHTA and CDR2 FQGNSA. The DNA of the CDR3 is TGTGCCAGCAGCCCGAGGAAGGGGGGCGGTGATACGCAGTATTTT. It is translated as CASSPRKGGGDTQYF.

This chain joins TRBV23-1 and TRBJ1-5, with D unresolved. TRBV23-1 is an ORF, with its function uncertain. Trimming left V 3 bases short and J 5 bases short, with 5 bases between. CDR3 length equals 12 residues. CDR3 nucleotide sequence: TGCGCCAGCAGTCATCCTGATCAGCCCCAGCATTTT. Translated, it gives CASSHPDQPQHF.

This clonotype was observed a few times. The chain has TRBV4-1 and TRBJ1-1, with D perhaps TRBD1 (6 bases). CDR1 and CDR2 from the germline V gene are MGHRA and YSYEKL. V was shortened by 4 bases and J by 2 bases, with 20 bases between the two germline ends. The CDR3 is made up of 17 amino acids. CDR3 loop: CASSLTPSGQLNTEAFF. The CDR3 coding sequence is TGCGCCAGCAGCCTTACCCCGTCCGGACAGCTCAACACTGAAGCTTTCTTT.